The 8 T cell receptor beta chains presented below share a single source sample, sequenced in a study of breast tumors, draining lymph nodes, adjacent tissues. Axillary draining lymph nodes of breast cancer patients supplied the node samples. TCRdb itself ran the multiplex PCR reads through MiXCR, one entry per CDR3 protein. There are 150,000 to 200,000 distinct CDR3 sequences in the sample; about 34% occur only once, and roughly 3.8% lies in the top ten. The material sequenced was axillary lymph node tissue. These receptors originate from a female donor with breast cancer. Some clones in this sample may be carry-over from other donors' samples.

This clonotype was counted between two and nine times. The gene calls are TRBV6-6 and TRBJ1-2; 10 bases fit TRBD1. Germline lookup yields CDR1 MNHNY and CDR2 SVGAGI (reference sequence). This CDR3 comprises 20 residues. The trim removed 0 bases at V and 2 bases at J, leaving 15 bases unmatched. The CDR3 region is CASSYSIGLGTGAVNYGYTF. In nucleotides, the CDR3 is TGTGCCAGCAGTTACTCGATAGGTTTGGGGACAGGGGCGGTGAACTATGGCTACACCTTC.

The sample holds many counts of this clonotype. This rearrangement joins TRBV27 to TRBJ2-1; the D is unclear. Germline V lookup: CDR1 MNHEY, CDR2 SMNVEV (reference sequence). The CDR3 is made up of 12 amino acids. Between the trimmed V and J ends, which lost 6 bases and 7 bases, there was a span of 10 bases. For the CDR3, the DNA is TGTGCCAGCAGCCCTATAGGGAATGAGCAGTTCTTC. This encodes CASSPIGNEQFF.

This clonotype was counted at least ten times. J is TRBJ2-7 and V is TRBV7-9, with 8 bases that match TRBD1. CDR3 length equals 15 residues. V gave up 5 bases and J gave up 8 bases; unmatched junction bases: 14. Germline V CDR1 and CDR2: SEHNR, FQNEAQ (reference sequence). CDR3 amino acids: CASSLGGQAYLKQYF. The CDR3 nucleotides read TGTGCCAGCAGCCTAGGGGGACAGGCGTATCTCAAGCAGTACTTC.

This clonotype has ten or more counts. This sequence may be a read error, since a much larger clone differs from it by one base. The rearrangement joins TRBV24-1 to TRBJ2-1; no clear D gene. CDR1 KGHDR and CDR2 SFDVKD come from the germline V gene. Trimming pared 9 bases from V and 6 bases from J, leaving 17 bases between. CDR3 length equals 14 residues. The CDR3 loop is CATGPVTSGNEQFF. The CDR3 DNA follows: TGTGCCACCGGTCCAGTTACCTCTGGCAATGAGCAGTTCTTC.

This clonotype was detected ten times or more. The CDR3 protein is CASSPRPMGLAGVGDTGELFF. CDR3 nucleotides: TGTGCCAGCAGCCCTCGACCTATGGGACTAGCGGGAGTCGGGGACACCGGGGAGCTGTTTTTT. The genes are TRBV7-3 and TRBJ2-2; 14 bases match TRBD2. The germline gives CDR1 SGHTA, CDR2 FQGTGA. The V gene end was trimmed by 5 bases and the J gene end by 3 bases; junction bases not matched to a gene: 17. The CDR3 contains 21 residues. Together with reference TRBV7-3 and TRBJ2-2, the CDR3 gives the full variable domain: GAGVSQTPSNKVTEKGKYVELRCDPISGHTALYWYRQSLGQGPEFLIYFQGTGAADDSGLPNDRFFAVRPEGSVSTLKIQRTERGDSAVYLCASSPRPMGLAGVGDTGELFFGEGSRLTVL.

In this sample, this clonotype turned up many times. This chain links TRBV6-4 with TRBJ1-2; D is unresolved. Trimming took 3 bases from V and 3 from J, leaving 8 bases between them. CDR3 length: 13 residues. The V gene's germline CDR1 is MRHNA and CDR2 SNTAGT. CDR3 sequence reads: CASSEGLDYGYTF. DNA for the CDR3: TGTGCCAGCAGTGAGGGGTTGGACTATGGCTACACCTTC.

This clonotype was found many times. The chain joins TRBV5-8 to TRBJ2-3; weak D call: TRBD1 (6 bases). CDR3 length: 15 amino acids. Trimming pared 1 base from V and 1 base from J, leaving 10 bases between. Looked up from germline, CDR1 is SGHTS and CDR2 is YDEGEE. The CDR3 DNA reads TGTGCCAGCAGCTTGCGCAGGGGACGCACAGATACGCAGTATTTT. Translating gives CASSLRRGRTDTQYF.

The sample holds a few counts of this clonotype. The chain joins TRBV28 to TRBJ1-1; D call uncertain. CDR1 and CDR2 from the germline V gene are MDHEN and SYDVKM. The germline V and J ends were trimmed by 5 bases and 4 bases, with 8 bases remaining between them. This CDR3 has 12 residues. For the CDR3, the DNA is TGTGCCAGCAGTATAGTGAGCACTGAAGCTTTCTTT. As protein: CASSIVSTEAFF.